These T cell receptor beta chains were read from a single sample in a study of T cells after yellow fever vaccination. Each CDR3 protein gets one entry after TCRdb re-called the 5' RACE reads with MiXCR. The table records 300,000 to 350,000 distinct CDR3 sequences, around 8.1% of them present only once. Here the sequenced sample was PBMCs, taken roughly seven weeks after the first yellow fever vaccination. These receptors all stem from a man between 18 and 35 years old who received the YFV17D yellow fever vaccine. CDR3s include the opening cysteine and the closing phenylalanine or tryptophan. D genes are given only for firm matches. Size values are once, few and many counts, or a class for expanded clones, and some rows have none.

v_gene,j_gene,abundance,d_gene,CDR3aa,CDR3nt
TRBV19,TRBJ2-5,few,NA,CASSISGNQETQYF,TGTGCCAGTAGTATCTCTGGAAACCAAGAGACCCAGTACTTC
TRBV5-4,TRBJ2-3,few,TRBD1,CASSLWQGGTDTQYF,TGTGCCAGCAGCTTGTGGCAGGGGGGCACAGATACGCAGTATTTT
TRBV11-2,TRBJ2-4,few,TRBD1,CASSLGPTGVLAKNIQYF,TGTGCCAGCAGCCTGGGACCTACAGGGGTTTTAGCCAAAAACATTCAGTACTTC
TRBV15,TRBJ1-2,few,TRBD1,CATSSRRGPNGYTF,TGTGCCACCAGCAGCCGCAGGGGGCCGAATGGCTACACCTTC
TRBV5-5,TRBJ1-6,few,NA,CASSSALAIKSPLHF,TGTGCCAGCAGCTCCGCTTTGGCCATTAAATCACCCCTCCACTTT
TRBV5-1,TRBJ2-3,NA,TRBD2,CASSLYTAGGPGTDTQYF,TGCGCCAGCAGCTTGTACACCGCGGGGGGGCCGGGCACAGATACGCAGTATTTT
TRBV7-2,TRBJ2-3,few,NA,CASRRTGTDTQYF,TGTGCCAGCAGGAGGACAGGCACAGATACGCAGTATTTT
TRBV12-5,TRBJ1-2,few,NA,CASGLGLGGFYGYTF,TGTGCTAGTGGTTTGGGCCTGGGCGGATTCTATGGCTACACCTTC
TRBV7-2,TRBJ2-1,few,NA,CASSWTNNEQFF,TGTGCCAGCAGCTGGACTAACAATGAGCAGTTCTTC
TRBV4-1,TRBJ2-3,many,TRBD2,CASSQQRGGTDTQYF,TGCGCCAGCAGCCAACAGCGGGGGGGAACAGATACGCAGTATTTT
TRBV29-1,TRBJ1-2,NA,TRBD1,CSVTGVYGYTF,TGCAGCGTGACAGGGGTCTATGGCTACACCTTC
TRBV5-1,TRBJ2-3,NA,TRBD1,CASSPATGASTDTQYF,TGCGCCAGCAGCCCAGCGACAGGGGCTAGCACAGATACGCAGTATTTT
TRBV11-2,TRBJ2-5,NA,NA,CASSPLNPWDQETQYF,TGTGCCAGCAGCCCCCTAAACCCTTGGGACCAAGAGACCCAGTACTTC
TRBV9,TRBJ2-1,NA,TRBD2,CASSPLTSGGSSYNEQFF,TGTGCCAGCAGCCCACTGACTAGCGGGGGAAGCTCCTACAATGAGCAGTTCTTC
TRBV3-1,TRBJ2-3,few,NA,CASSSGPGNTQYF,TGTGCCAGCAGCTCCGGCCCCGGGAATACGCAGTATTTT
TRBV5-5,TRBJ1-6,many,NA,CASSLRIPDSPLHF,TGTGCCAGCAGCTTGAGGATCCCAGATTCACCCCTCCACTTT
TRBV5-6,TRBJ2-2,NA,NA,CASGITGEGIPGELFF,TGTGCCAGCGGAATTACAGGGGAGGGAATCCCCGGGGAGCTGTTTTTT
TRBV30,TRBJ2-1,NA,TRBD2,CAWSAFRASGGDWVSEQFF,TGTGCCTGGAGCGCATTTAGGGCTAGCGGGGGGGACTGGGTATCGGAGCAGTTCTTC
TRBV5-1,TRBJ1-2,NA,NA,CASSPAELVVGYTF,TGCGCCAGCAGCCCGGCGGAATTAGTAGTCGGCTACACCTTC
TRBV5-6,TRBJ2-2,NA,TRBD1,CASSPRPGQGLTGELFF,TGTGCCAGCAGCCCCCGCCCCGGACAGGGGTTGACCGGGGAGCTGTTTTTT
TRBV7-9,TRBJ2-1,NA,NA,CASSLALGVDEQFF,TGTGCCAGCAGCTTAGCTTTGGGGGTCGATGAGCAGTTCTTC
TRBV18,TRBJ2-5,NA,NA,CASSPRYEGGETQYF,TGTGCCAGCTCACCACGATATGAGGGAGGAGAGACCCAGTACTTC
TRBV4-1,TRBJ1-1,NA,NA,CASSRGGLGEAFF,TGCGCCAGCAGTCGGGGGGGGTTGGGTGAAGCTTTCTTT
TRBV6-2/TRBV6-3,TRBJ2-5,NA,NA,CASSSDYPWRETQYF,TGTGCCAGCAGTTCTGACTATCCGTGGCGAGAGACCCAGTACTTC
TRBV20-1,TRBJ1-2,few,NA,CSASPGTPNYGYTF,TGCAGTGCTAGCCCCGGGACCCCTAACTATGGCTACACCTTC
TRBV18,TRBJ2-3,NA,TRBD2,CASSAGLADLDTQYF,TGTGCCAGCTCAGCTGGACTAGCGGATTTGGATACGCAGTATTTT
TRBV3-1,TRBJ2-7,NA,NA,CASSQSETRYYEQYF,TGTGCCAGCAGCCAATCCGAGACACGTTACTACGAGCAGTACTTC
TRBV6-1,TRBJ2-2,few,TRBD1,CASRRQGTGELFF,TGTGCCAGCAGACGACAGGGGACCGGGGAGCTGTTTTTT
TRBV19,TRBJ2-7,NA,NA,CASSMATSAYEQYF,TGTGCCAGTAGTATGGCGACTTCGGCCTACGAGCAGTACTTC
TRBV7-2,TRBJ2-1,few,NA,CASSATNSYNEQFF,TGTGCCAGCAGCGCCACGAACTCCTACAATGAGCAGTTCTTC
TRBV7-2,TRBJ1-4,few,NA,CASSLVDGGNEKLFF,TGTGCCAGCAGCTTAGTGGACGGGGGTAATGAAAAACTGTTTTTT
TRBV6-1,TRBJ2-1,many,TRBD2,CASSSSGGFYNEQFF,TGTGCCAGCAGCAGTAGCGGGGGGTTCTACAATGAGCAGTTCTTC
TRBV5-1,TRBJ2-1,few,TRBD2,CASSLATSGGALEQFF,TGCGCCAGCAGCTTGGCGACTAGCGGGGGGGCCTTGGAGCAGTTCTTC
TRBV24-1,TRBJ1-5,NA,NA,CATSGPNSNQPQHF,TGTGCCACCAGTGGTCCAAATAGCAATCAGCCCCAGCATTTT
TRBV2,TRBJ1-1,NA,NA,CASSERVIRLNTEAFF,TGTGCCAGCAGTGAGAGGGTTATAAGATTGAACACTGAAGCTTTCTTT
TRBV7-2,TRBJ2-7,few,NA,CASSSAGHSYEQYF,TGTGCCAGCAGCTCTGCGGGACACTCCTACGAGCAGTACTTC
TRBV28,TRBJ1-6,NA,TRBD1,CASSLGTGVRNSPLHF,TGTGCCAGCAGTTTGGGGACAGGGGTGAGGAATTCACCCCTCCACTTT
TRBV29-1,TRBJ2-3,few,NA,CSLWKGGDTQYF,TGCAGCCTTTGGAAGGGGGGAGATACGCAGTATTTT
TRBV7-2,TRBJ1-2,NA,NA,CASSPRGSPGYGYTF,TGTGCCAGCAGCCCCCGGGGCAGCCCGGGATATGGCTACACCTTC
TRBV5-1,TRBJ2-2,NA,NA,CASSSNAQVNGELFF,TGCGCCAGCAGCTCGAACGCACAGGTTAACGGGGAGCTGTTTTTT
TRBV7-9,TRBJ1-6,NA,NA,CASTLGGSDNSPLHF,TGTGCCAGCACCTTAGGGGGGTCAGATAATTCACCCCTCCACTTT
TRBV7-2,TRBJ1-2,few,TRBD1,CASSLNRGGGYTF,TGTGCCAGCAGCTTAAACAGGGGTGGGGGCTACACCTTC
TRBV5-4,TRBJ2-7,NA,NA,CASSSQKTVHEQYF,TGTGCCAGCAGCTCACAAAAGACAGTCCACGAGCAGTACTTC
TRBV20-1,TRBJ1-1,many,NA,CSARGGTEAFF,TGCAGTGCTAGGGGGGGCACTGAAGCTTTCTTT
TRBV5-6,TRBJ2-5,few,NA,CASSWGAGVETQYF,TGTGCCAGCAGCTGGGGGGCGGGAGTCGAGACCCAGTACTTC